The 4 T cell receptor beta chains listed next were all sequenced from one sample in a study of T cells in Graves' hyperthyroidism and ophthalmopathy. Researchers took RNA transcripts and amplified the TCR beta CDR3 regions from them. The TCR CDR3 was amplified in a first-round RT-PCR using the HTBI primer set. MiXCR, applied by TCRdb to the multiplex PCR reads, yields one record per CDR3 protein. The sample lists about 50,000 distinct CDR3 sequences; roughly 49% were seen once. Sample: peripheral blood or thyroid tissue (not recorded which). Receptor source: a woman in her forties or fifties with Graves' hyperthyroidism.

V is TRBV12-3 or TRBV12-4 and J is TRBJ2-5, with a weak D call TRBD1 (6 bases). This CDR3 has 13 amino acids. With 6 bases removed from V and 5 bases from J, the gap between germline ends came to 13 bases. The CDR3 protein is CASRIQGEETQYF. Written as DNA, the CDR3 is TGTGCCAGCAGGATACAGGGTGAGGAGACCCAGTACTTC.

The genes are TRBV7-2 and TRBJ1-5; D gene uncertain. CDR3 length: 12 residues. Trimming removed 2 bases from V and 14 bases from J, with 13 bases in between. The germline V gene encodes CDR1 SGHTA and CDR2 FQGNSA. This CDR3 reads CASSLRQNYEHF. The CDR3 coding sequence is TGTGCCAGCAGCTTAAGGCAGAATTACGAGCATTTT.

The gene calls are TRBV7-8 and TRBJ2-5, with no clear D. The CDR3 is made up of 13 amino acids. The germline V and J ends were trimmed by 0 bases and 9 bases, with 11 bases remaining between them. Germline-derived CDR1 and CDR2 are SGHVS and FQNEAQ. CDR3 amino acids: CASSLAGGEAQYF. CDR3 DNA: TGTGCCAGCAGCTTAGCTGGCGGCGAGGCCCAGTACTTC. The variable domain in full, with the rest retrieved from reference TRBV7-8 and TRBJ2-5, is GAGVSQSPRYKVAKRGQDVALRCDPISGHVSLFWYQQALGQGPEFLTYFQNEAQLDKSGLPSDRFFAERPEGSVSTLKIQRTQQEDSAVYLCASSLAGGEAQYFGPGTRLLVL.

This clonotype turned up a few times. The J gene is TRBJ2-7, the V gene TRBV10-3; 8 nucleotides match TRBD1. V shed 6 bases and J 3 bases; nucleotides not matched to a gene: 4. The V gene's germline CDR1 is ENHRY and CDR2 SYGVKD. The CDR3 length is 13 residues. Here the CDR3 reads CAIRGGQGYEQYF. In nucleotides, the CDR3 is TGTGCCATCAGGGGAGGACAGGGCTACGAGCAGTACTTC.